Below, one T cell receptor (beta chain) is given with its context. The entry originates in a study of monozygotic twins with inflammatory bowel disease. Researchers used 3500 ng of total RNA for each TCR library. TCRdb re-called the 5' RACE reads, yielding one record per CDR3 amino acid sequence without DNA. The listing records around 200,000 distinct CDR3 sequences. CDR3 size: 15 residues. Germline CDR1 is MNHEY and CDR2 is SVGAGI. This receptor was obtained from a human donor with ulcerative colitis or Crohn's disease, or a healthy co-twin of an affected twin (not recorded which). The chain is built from TRBV6-5 and TRBJ1-2; TCRdb outputs TRBD1, but without DNA this stays unchecked. Sequenced input: blood. The CDR3 loop reads CASSYSKSQALGYTF.